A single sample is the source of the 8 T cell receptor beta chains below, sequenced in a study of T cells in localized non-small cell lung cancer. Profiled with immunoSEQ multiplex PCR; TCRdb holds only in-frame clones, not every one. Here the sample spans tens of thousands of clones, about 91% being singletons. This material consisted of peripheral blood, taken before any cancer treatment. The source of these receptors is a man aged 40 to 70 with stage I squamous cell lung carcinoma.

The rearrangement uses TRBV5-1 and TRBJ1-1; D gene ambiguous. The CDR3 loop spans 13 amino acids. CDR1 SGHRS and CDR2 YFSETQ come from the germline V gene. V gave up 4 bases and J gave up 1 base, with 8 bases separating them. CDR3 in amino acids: CASSIGPNTEAFF. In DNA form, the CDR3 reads TGCGCCAGCAGCATAGGCCCGAACACTGAAGCTTTCTTT.

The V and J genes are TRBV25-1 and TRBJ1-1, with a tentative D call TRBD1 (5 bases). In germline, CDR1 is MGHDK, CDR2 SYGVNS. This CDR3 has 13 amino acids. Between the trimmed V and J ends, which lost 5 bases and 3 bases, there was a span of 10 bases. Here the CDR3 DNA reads TGTGCCAGCAGTCAGGGCGGGGACACTGAAGCTTTCTTT. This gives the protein CASSQGGDTEAFF.

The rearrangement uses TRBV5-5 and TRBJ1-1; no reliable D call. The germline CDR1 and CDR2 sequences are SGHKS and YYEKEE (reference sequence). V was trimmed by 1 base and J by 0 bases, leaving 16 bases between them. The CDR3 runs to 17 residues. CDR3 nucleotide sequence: TGTGCCAGCAGCTTGTCCGGACGGCCCTTTTTGAACACTGAAGCTTTCTTT. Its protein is CASSLSGRPFLNTEAFF. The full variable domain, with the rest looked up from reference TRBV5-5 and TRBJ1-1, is DAGVTQSPTHLIKTRGQQVTLRCSPISGHKSVSWYQQVLGQGPQFIFQYYEKEERGRGNFPDRFSARQFPNYSSELNVNALLLGDSALYLCASSLSGRPFLNTEAFFGQGTRLTVV.

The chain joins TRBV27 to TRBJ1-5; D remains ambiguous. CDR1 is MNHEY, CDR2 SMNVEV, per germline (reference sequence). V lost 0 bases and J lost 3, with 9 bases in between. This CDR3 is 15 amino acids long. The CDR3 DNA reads TGTGCCAGCAGTTTATCGGGCATTTCCAATCAGCCCCAGCATTTT. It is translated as CASSLSGISNQPQHF.

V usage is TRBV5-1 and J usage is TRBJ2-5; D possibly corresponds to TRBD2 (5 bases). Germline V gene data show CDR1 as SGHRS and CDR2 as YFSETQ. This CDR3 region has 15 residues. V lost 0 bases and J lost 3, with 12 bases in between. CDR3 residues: CASSLGLAYKETQYF. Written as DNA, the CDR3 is TGCGCCAGCAGCTTGGGGCTAGCTTATAAAGAGACCCAGTACTTC.

CDR3 protein: CASSFGTGSEQYF. The CDR3, as DNA: TGTGCCAGCAGCTTTGGGACAGGGAGTGAGCAGTACTTC. The chain is built from TRBV5-5 and TRBJ2-7, with 9 bases lining up with TRBD1. The CDR3 consists of 13 residues. Germline lookup yields CDR1 SGHKS and CDR2 YYEKEE (reference sequence). V lost 2 bases to trimming and J lost 7 bases; unmatched junction nucleotides: 4.

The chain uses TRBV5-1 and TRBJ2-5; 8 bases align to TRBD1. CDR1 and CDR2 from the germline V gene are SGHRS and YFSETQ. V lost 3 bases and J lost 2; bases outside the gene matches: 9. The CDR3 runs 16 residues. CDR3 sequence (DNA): TGCGCCAGCAGCTCCACTGGACAGGGAATACAAGAGACCCAGTACTTC. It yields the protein CASSSTGQGIQETQYF.

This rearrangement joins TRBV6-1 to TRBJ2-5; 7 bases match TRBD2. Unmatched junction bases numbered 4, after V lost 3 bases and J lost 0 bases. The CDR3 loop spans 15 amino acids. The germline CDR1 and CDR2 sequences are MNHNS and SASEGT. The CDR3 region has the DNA TGTGCCAGCAGTGACCGGCGGGGGTACCAAGAGACCCAGTACTTC. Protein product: CASSDRRGYQETQYF.